Detailed here is one T cell receptor beta chain. Its antigen has not been determined. Base qualities are not recorded, but no much larger clone differs from it by a single base. The junction carries 12 bases between V and J, which are trimmed by 6 bases and 1 base respectively. CDR3 length: 14 amino acids, cysteine to phenylalanine. The kept DNA is CDR3 alone, 42 bases in frame from the first base. CDR1 and CDR2, looked up from the germline V gene, are MDHEN and SYDVKM. The data derive from a study of shared clonotypes between healthy human individuals (dated by TCRdb to the early 2020s). A note on the overall study: Three men and a couple of women, aged 18 to 49 years, made up the cohort. Between about 0.8 and 9 billion PBMCs per donor were obtained by leukapheresis. To estimate repertoire size and how much clonotype sharing occurs between individuals, the study deeply sequenced the blood TCR repertoires of about five healthy adults. To increase sequencing depth and limit assay-specific biases, TCR repertoire library preparation and sequencing were carried out by different laboratories using diverse techniques.

Using the deep immunoSEQ assay, multiplex PCR amplified TCR CDR3 regions from genomic DNA. For each cell subset, the extracted genomic DNA was distributed evenly across all wells of several immunoSEQ 96-well plates, and each plate served as one replicate. For unsorted PBMC, approximately 310 ng genomic DNA, equal to 25,000 to 35,000 T cell genomes, was loaded into each replicate PCR. Unsorted PBMC genomic DNA was sequenced across ten immunoSEQ deep assay plates. Purified libraries were quantified with a Qubit 3.0 fluorometer, sized on a Bioanalyzer 2100, and re-quantified with the KAPA Library Quantification kit. Every immunoSEQ 96-well plate was sequenced on a separate single-read 150-cycle Illumina NextSeq 550 flow cell. The original pipeline was this. Because the immunoSEQ output held only junctional sequences and lacked quality scores, the filtering could not match the filtering applied to full-length reads. Sequences were annotated with PyIR, a Python wrapper for IgBLAST v1.9, and V/J genes and CDR3 were assigned using IMGT germline references. Reads with weak V/J assignments (E-value above 1e-6), missing CDR3, stop codons, out-of-frame junctions, or ambiguous translated residues were removed. A V3J clonotype was defined by an identical inferred V gene, J gene, and CDR3 amino acid sequence. Percentage overlap between repertoires was computed as shared unique clonotypes divided by the size of the smaller repertoire. Repertoire richness was assessed with RTK rarefaction, the Chao1 estimator, and Recon v2.1 estimates of unobserved clonotypes. This immuneACCESS table, as held by TCRdb, lists in-frame sequences with V and J called but not all clones. Of the missing ones, under half trace to an unresolved V gene in checked studies; the others have no known cause. That table is the source of V, J and clone size, and D and trimming were worked out from the DNA. The table for this sample lists around 500,000 clones; 75% to 85% of them were counted only once. Roughly 13% of the sample rests with the top ten.

What the research found in general, with its limitations: Pairwise subsampling led to the expectation that sequencing depth would affect the degree of clonotype sharing among donors. Sampling was restricted to blood, and TCR repertoires in tissues likely differ from the TCR repertoires found in blood. Because the study included a small number of donors, the genetic and exposure-history diversity represented was limited.

The donors were healthy, HIV-negative adults with no recently reported acute infections or vaccinations. Every donor was a Caucasian adult residing in Nashville, Tennessee, USA. For unsorted samples, 75 million to 90 million PBMCs were counted, and genomic DNA was extracted using the QIAamp DNA Blood Mini kit. After blood collection by leukapheresis, PBMCs were isolated using Ficoll-Histopaque density gradient centrifugation and then cryopreserved in the vapor phase of liquid nitrogen. The specimen sequenced was PBMCs. This sequence uses TRBV28 and TRBJ1-2, with TRBD1 as a weak D call on 5 bases. The source is a middle-aged woman in good health. Some clones in this sample may be carry-over from other donors' samples. The DNA sequence is given as TGTGCCAGCAGGGCGGCCGACAGTAACTATGGCTACACCTTC. It is translated as CASRAADSNYGYTF.